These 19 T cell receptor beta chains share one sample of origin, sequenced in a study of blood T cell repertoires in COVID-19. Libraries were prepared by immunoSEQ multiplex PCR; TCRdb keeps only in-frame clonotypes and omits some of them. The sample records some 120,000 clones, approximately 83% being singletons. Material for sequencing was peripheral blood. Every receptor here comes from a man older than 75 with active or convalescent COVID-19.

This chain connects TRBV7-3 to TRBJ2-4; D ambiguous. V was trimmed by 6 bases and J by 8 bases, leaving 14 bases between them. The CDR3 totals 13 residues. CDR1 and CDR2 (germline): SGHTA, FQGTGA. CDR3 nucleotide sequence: TGTGCCAGCAGTTACACCCCCGTGGACATTCAGTACTTC. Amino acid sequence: CASSYTPVDIQYF. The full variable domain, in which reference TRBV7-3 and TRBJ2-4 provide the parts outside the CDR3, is GAGVSQTPSNKVTEKGKYVELRCDPISGHTALYWYRQSLGQGPEFLIYFQGTGAADDSGLPNDRFFAVRPEGSVSTLKIQRTERGDSAVYLCASSYTPVDIQYFGAGTRLSVL.

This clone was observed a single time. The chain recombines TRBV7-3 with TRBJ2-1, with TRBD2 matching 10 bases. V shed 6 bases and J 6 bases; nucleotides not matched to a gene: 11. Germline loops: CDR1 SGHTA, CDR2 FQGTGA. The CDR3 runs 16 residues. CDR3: CASRSPTSGTRNEQFF. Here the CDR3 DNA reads TGTGCCAGCAGGTCTCCCACTAGCGGGACTCGCAATGAGCAGTTCTTC.

In nucleotides, the CDR3 is TGTGCCAGCAGCTTAGTTGGGAGCTCCTACGAGCAGTACTTC. This gives the protein CASSLVGSSYEQYF. J is TRBJ2-7 and V is TRBV7-2, with D possibly TRBD2 on 5 matching bases. In germline, CDR1 is SGHTA, CDR2 FQGNSA. With 1 base removed from V and 0 bases from J, the gap between germline ends came to 7 bases. This CDR3 region has 14 residues.

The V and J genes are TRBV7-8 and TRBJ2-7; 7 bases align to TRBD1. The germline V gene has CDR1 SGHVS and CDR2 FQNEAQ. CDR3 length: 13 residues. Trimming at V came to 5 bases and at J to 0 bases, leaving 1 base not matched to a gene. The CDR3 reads CASSRDSSYEQYF. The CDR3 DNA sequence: TGTGCCAGCAGCCGGGACAGCTCCTACGAGCAGTACTTC.

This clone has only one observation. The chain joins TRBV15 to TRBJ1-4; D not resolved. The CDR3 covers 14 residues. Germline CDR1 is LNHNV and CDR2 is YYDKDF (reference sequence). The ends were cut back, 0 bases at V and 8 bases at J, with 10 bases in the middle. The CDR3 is CATSRDRLREKLFF. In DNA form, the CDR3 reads TGTGCCACCAGCAGAGATAGATTGCGAGAAAAACTGTTTTTT.

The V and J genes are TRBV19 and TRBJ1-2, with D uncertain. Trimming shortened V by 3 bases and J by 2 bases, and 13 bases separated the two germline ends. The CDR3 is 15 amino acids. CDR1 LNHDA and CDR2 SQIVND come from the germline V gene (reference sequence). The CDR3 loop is CASSIGGPTNYGYTF. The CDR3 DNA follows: TGTGCCAGTAGTATTGGTGGGCCGACGAACTATGGCTACACCTTC.

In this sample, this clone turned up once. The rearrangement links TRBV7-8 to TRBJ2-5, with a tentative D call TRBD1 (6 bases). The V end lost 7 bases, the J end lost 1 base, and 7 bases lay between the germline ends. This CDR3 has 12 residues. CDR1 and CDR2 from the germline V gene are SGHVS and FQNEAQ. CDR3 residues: CASTRGQETQYF. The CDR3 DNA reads TGTGCCAGCACCAGGGGCCAAGAGACCCAGTACTTC.

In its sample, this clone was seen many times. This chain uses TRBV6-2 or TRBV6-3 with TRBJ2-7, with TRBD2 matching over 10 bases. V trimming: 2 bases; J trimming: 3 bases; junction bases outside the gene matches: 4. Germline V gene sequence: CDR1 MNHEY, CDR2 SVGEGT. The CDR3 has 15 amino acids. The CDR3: CASSYRGLADYEQYF. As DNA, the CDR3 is TGTGCCAGCAGTTACCGAGGACTAGCGGACTACGAGCAGTACTTC.

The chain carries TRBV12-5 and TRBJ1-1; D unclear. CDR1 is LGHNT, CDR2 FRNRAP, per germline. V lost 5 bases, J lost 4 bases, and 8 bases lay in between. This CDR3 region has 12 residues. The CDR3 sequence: CASGISGTEAFF. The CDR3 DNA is TGTGCTAGTGGTATCAGCGGCACTGAAGCTTTCTTT.

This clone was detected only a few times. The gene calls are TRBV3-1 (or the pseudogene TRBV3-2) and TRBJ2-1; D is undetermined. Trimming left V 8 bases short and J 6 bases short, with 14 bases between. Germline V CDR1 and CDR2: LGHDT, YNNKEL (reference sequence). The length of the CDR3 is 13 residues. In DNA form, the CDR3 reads TGTGCCAGCTGCGCGCTTCCTGGCAATGAGCAGTTCTTC. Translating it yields CASCALPGNEQFF.

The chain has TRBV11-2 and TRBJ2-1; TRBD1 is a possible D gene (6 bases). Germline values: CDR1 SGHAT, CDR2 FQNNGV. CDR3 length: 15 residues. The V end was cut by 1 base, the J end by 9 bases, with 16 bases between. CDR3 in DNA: TGTGCCAGCAGCTTAGCCGGACAGCCCGAACGTGAGCAGTTCTTC. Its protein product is CASSLAGQPEREQFF.

CDR3 DNA sequence: TGTGCCAGTAGTACTAGCGGGACTGGCGGCTACAATGAGCAGTTCTTC. Protein product: CASSTSGTGGYNEQFF. The V gene is TRBV19, the J gene TRBJ2-1; 9 bases line up with TRBD2. This CDR3 has 16 residues. Trimming at V came to 4 bases and at J to 3 bases, leaving 7 bases not matched to a gene. CDR1 and CDR2 from the germline V gene are LNHDA and SQIVND (reference sequence).

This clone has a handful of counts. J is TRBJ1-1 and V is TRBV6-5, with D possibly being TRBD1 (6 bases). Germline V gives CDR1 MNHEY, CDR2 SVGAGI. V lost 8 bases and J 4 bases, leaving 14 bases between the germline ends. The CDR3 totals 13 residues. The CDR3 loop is CASVNRGSTEAFF. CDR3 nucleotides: TGTGCCAGCGTCAATAGGGGGAGCACTGAAGCTTTCTTT.

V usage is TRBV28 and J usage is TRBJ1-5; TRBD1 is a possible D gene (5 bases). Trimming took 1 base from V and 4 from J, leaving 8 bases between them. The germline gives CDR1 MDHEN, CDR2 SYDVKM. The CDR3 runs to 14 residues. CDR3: CASSLSRTNQPQHF. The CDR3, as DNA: TGTGCCAGCAGTTTATCCAGGACAAATCAGCCCCAGCATTTT. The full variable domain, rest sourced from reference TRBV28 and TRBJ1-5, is DVKVTQSSRYLVKRTGEKVFLECVQDMDHENMFWYRQDPGLGLRLIYFSYDVKMKEKGDIPEGYSVSREKKERFSLILESASTNQTSMYLCASSLSRTNQPQHFGDGTRLSIL.

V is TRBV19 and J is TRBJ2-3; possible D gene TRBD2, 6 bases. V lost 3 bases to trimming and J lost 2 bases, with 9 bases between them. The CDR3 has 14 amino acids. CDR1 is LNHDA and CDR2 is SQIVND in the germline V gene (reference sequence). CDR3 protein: CASSIGGYTDTQYF. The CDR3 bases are TGTGCCAGTAGTATTGGAGGGTACACAGATACGCAGTATTTT.

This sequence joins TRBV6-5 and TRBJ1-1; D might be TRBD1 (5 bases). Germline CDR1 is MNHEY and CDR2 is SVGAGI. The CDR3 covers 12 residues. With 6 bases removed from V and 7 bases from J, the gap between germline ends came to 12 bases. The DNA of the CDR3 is TGTGCCAGCAGCCGACAGTCGGATGAAGCTTTCTTT. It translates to CASSRQSDEAFF.

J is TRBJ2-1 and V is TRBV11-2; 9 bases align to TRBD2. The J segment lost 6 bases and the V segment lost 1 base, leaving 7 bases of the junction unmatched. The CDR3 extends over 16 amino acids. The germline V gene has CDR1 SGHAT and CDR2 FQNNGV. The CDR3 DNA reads TGTGCCAGCAGCTTAGCTTGGGCGGGGGGGCGCAATGAGCAGTTCTTC. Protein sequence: CASSLAWAGGRNEQFF. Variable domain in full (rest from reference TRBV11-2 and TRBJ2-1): EAGVAQSPRYKIIEKRQSVAFWCNPISGHATLYWYQQILGQGPKLLIQFQNNGVVDDSQLPKDRFSAERLKGVDSTLKIQPAKLEDSAVYLCASSLAWAGGRNEQFFGPGTRLTVL.

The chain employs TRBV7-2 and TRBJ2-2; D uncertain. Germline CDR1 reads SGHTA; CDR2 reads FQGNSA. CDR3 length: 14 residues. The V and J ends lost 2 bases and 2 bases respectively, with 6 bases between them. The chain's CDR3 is CASSLWANTGELFF. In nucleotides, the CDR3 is TGTGCCAGCAGCTTATGGGCCAACACCGGGGAGCTGTTTTTT. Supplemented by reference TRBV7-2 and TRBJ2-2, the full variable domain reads GAGVSQSPSNKVTEKGKDVELRCDPISGHTALYWYRQSLGQGLEFLIYFQGNSAPDKSGLPSDRFSAERTGGSVSTLTIQRTQQEDSAVYLCASSLWANTGELFFGEGSRLTVL.

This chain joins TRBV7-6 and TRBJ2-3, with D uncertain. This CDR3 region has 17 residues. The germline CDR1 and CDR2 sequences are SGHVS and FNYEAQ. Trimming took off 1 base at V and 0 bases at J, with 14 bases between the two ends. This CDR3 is CASSLGALPRSTDTQYF. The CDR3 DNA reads TGTGCCAGCAGCTTAGGGGCCCTTCCACGTAGCACAGATACGCAGTATTTT.